The 27 T cell receptor beta chains listed next were all sequenced from one sample in a study of shared clonotypes between healthy human individuals. The protocol was immunoSEQ multiplex PCR, while the TCRdb copy is restricted to in-frame clones and leaves out a portion. The sample shows fewer than 2.5 million clones, more than 85% of them seen only once. Specimen: naive CD4+ T cells from PBMCs. Subset meaning: CD45RA+ positively selected. These receptors were taken from a man between 18 and 35 years old in good health. Some clones in this sample may be carry-over from other donors' samples.

The V call is TRBV28, the J call TRBJ2-7, with 9 bases lining up with TRBD1. This CDR3 region has 15 residues. Losses at the gene ends were 4 bases for V and 5 bases for J; bases not matched to a gene: 9. Per germline, CDR1 MDHEN and CDR2 SYDVKM. The CDR3 coding sequence is TGTGCCAGCAGTTCGCCGGGACAGGGAAGGAACGAGCAGTACTTC. Its protein product is CASSSPGQGRNEQYF. Complete variable domain (other parts from reference TRBV28 and TRBJ2-7): DVKVTQSSRYLVKRTGEKVFLECVQDMDHENMFWYRQDPGLGLRLIYFSYDVKMKEKGDIPEGYSVSREKKERFSLILESASTNQTSMYLCASSSPGQGRNEQYFGPGTRLTVT.

The chain links TRBV7-9 to TRBJ2-3; 11 bases match TRBD2. V was clipped by 5 bases and J by 8 bases; unmatched bases: 6. The CDR3 is 14 amino acids. Germline CDR1 reads SEHNR; CDR2 reads FQNEAQ (reference sequence). The CDR3 protein is CASSPGLAAFTQYF. CDR3 in DNA: TGTGCCAGCAGCCCGGGACTAGCGGCCTTTACGCAGTATTTT.

The chain couples TRBV5-1 to TRBJ2-2; D perhaps matches TRBD1 (6 bases). Trimming took off 4 bases at V and 7 bases at J, with 11 bases between the two ends. CDR3 length: 13 residues. Germline V gene sequence: CDR1 SGHRS, CDR2 YFSETQ. This CDR3 reads CASSQKGGGELFF. The CDR3 DNA follows: TGCGCCAGCAGCCAAAAAGGGGGCGGGGAGCTGTTTTTT. Full variable domain (outside the CDR3, taken from reference TRBV5-1 and TRBJ2-2): KAGVTQTPRYLIKTRGQQVTLSCSPISGHRSVSWYQQTPGQGLQFLFEYFSETQRNKGNFPGRFSGRQFSNSRSEMNVSTLELGDSALYLCASSQKGGGELFFGEGSRLTVL.

The chain links TRBV6-6 to TRBJ2-2; 11 nucleotides line up with TRBD2. From germline, CDR1 is MNHNY and CDR2 SVGAGI (reference sequence). The CDR3 consists of 16 residues. After removal of 4 bases from V and 9 bases from J, the junction contained 10 bases not matched to a gene. CDR3 in amino acids: CASSSQLAGEERELFF. In DNA form, the CDR3 reads TGTGCCAGCAGTTCCCAACTAGCGGGAGAGGAAAGGGAGCTGTTTTTT.

The CDR3 nucleotides are TGTGCCAGCAGTCCCTACGGCGGTGGATCCTACGAGCAGTACTTC. This codes for CASSPYGGGSYEQYF. The chain employs TRBV6-1 and TRBJ2-7; D is unclear. In germline, CDR1 is MNHNS, CDR2 SASEGT. Between the trimmed V and J ends, which lost 5 bases and 1 base, there was a span of 15 bases. This CDR3 has 15 residues.

This chain connects TRBV10-2 to TRBJ2-5; 7 nucleotides align to TRBD2. Germline CDR1 and CDR2: WSHSY and SAAADI. The CDR3 has 15 amino acids. J was trimmed by 1 base and V by 3 bases; bases with no gene match: 5. The CDR3 DNA follows: TGCGCCAGCAGTGACCGTGAGCGGGGCCAAGAGACCCAGTACTTC. Amino acids: CASSDRERGQETQYF.

The chain combines TRBV7-9 with TRBJ2-2, with D perhaps matching TRBD1 (6 bases). From germline, CDR1 is SEHNR and CDR2 FQNEAQ (reference sequence). This CDR3 comprises 15 residues. The V end was cut by 5 bases, the J end by 1 base, with 11 bases between. The CDR3 sequence is CASSPIQGNTGELFF. The CDR3 bases are TGTGCCAGCAGCCCAATACAGGGGAACACCGGGGAGCTGTTTTTT.

This sequence joins TRBV19 and TRBJ1-2; D call uncertain. CDR3 length equals 15 residues. Germline CDR1 reads LNHDA; CDR2 reads SQIVND (reference sequence). V was pared by 3 bases and J by 4 bases, with 15 bases between. The CDR3 bases are TGTGCCAGTAGTATTCCGGCAGTTTACAGCTATGGCTACACCTTC. It yields the protein CASSIPAVYSYGYTF.

This clone was detected only a few times. The sample holds other DNA sequences that translate to the same CDR3. V gene TRBV20-1 combines with J gene TRBJ2-3; the D is unclear. The CDR3 runs 11 residues. Germline CDR1 and CDR2: DFQATT and SNEGSKA (reference sequence). V was pared by 2 bases and J by 3 bases, with 3 bases between. CDR3 protein: CSARRTDTQYF. CDR3 in DNA: TGCAGTGCTAGACGGACAGATACGCAGTATTTT.

The chain uses TRBV28 and TRBJ1-1; 8 bases align to TRBD1. CDR1 is MDHEN and CDR2 is SYDVKM in the germline V gene. J lost 6 bases, V lost 6 bases, and 15 bases had no gene match. CDR3 length: 16 amino acids. DNA of the CDR3: TGTGCCAGCAGGGTCCTTGGCGGACAGGGAGCACCTGAAGCTTTCTTT. Its translation is CASRVLGGQGAPEAFF.

This clone was seen once. The rearrangement links TRBV5-1 to TRBJ2-5; tentative D call: TRBD2 (5 bases). In germline, CDR1 is SGHRS, CDR2 YFSETQ. V was trimmed by 0 bases and J by 4 bases, leaving 10 bases between them. The CDR3 runs to 14 residues. For the CDR3, the DNA is TGCGCCAGCAGCTTGGATACTAGGAGAGAGACCCAGTACTTC. Its protein is CASSLDTRRETQYF.

Concerning this clone: Within the sample, other DNA sequences also encode this same CDR3. The chain uses TRBV5-1 and TRBJ1-2; D uncertain. Germline lookup yields CDR1 SGHRS and CDR2 YFSETQ. CDR3 length equals 12 residues. V was pared by 4 bases and J by 4 bases, with 8 bases between. This CDR3 is CASSSPGYGYTF. DNA of the CDR3: TGCGCCAGCAGCAGCCCCGGCTATGGCTACACCTTC.

This chain connects TRBV5-4 to TRBJ2-5; no reliable D call. This CDR3 has 14 amino acids. Germline V CDR1 and CDR2: SGHNT, YYREEE (reference sequence). The ends were cut back, 4 bases at V and 4 bases at J, with 14 bases in the middle. CDR3 sequence: CASSRQEQRETQYF. CDR3 DNA sequence: TGTGCCAGCAGCCGTCAGGAACAGCGAGAGACCCAGTACTTC.

The chain links TRBV7-2 to TRBJ1-4; maybe TRBD1 (5 bases). Trimming left V 5 bases short and J 2 bases short, with 9 bases between. Per germline, CDR1 SGHTA and CDR2 FQGNSA. The CDR3 sequence is 14 residues long. The CDR3, as DNA: TGTGCCAGCAGCATGGGACCGACTAATGAAAAACTGTTTTTT. This sequence encodes CASSMGPTNEKLFF.

This rearrangement joins TRBV7-2 to TRBJ2-7; no firm D call. The CDR3 runs 16 residues. Trimming cost V 1 base and J 2 bases, with 15 bases left between them. From germline, CDR1 is SGHTA and CDR2 FQGNSA. The CDR3 here is CASSLGFGADTYEQYF. CDR3 nucleotide sequence: TGTGCCAGCAGCTTAGGGTTCGGAGCAGACACCTACGAGCAGTACTTC. Supplemented by reference TRBV7-2 and TRBJ2-7, the full variable domain reads GAGVSQSPSNKVTEKGKDVELRCDPISGHTALYWYRQSLGQGLEFLIYFQGNSAPDKSGLPSDRFSAERTGGSVSTLTIQRTQQEDSAVYLCASSLGFGADTYEQYFGPGTRLTVT.

The chain has TRBV15 and TRBJ2-7; D tentatively fits TRBD1 or TRBD2 (5 bases each). This CDR3 has 14 amino acids. Germline CDR1 reads LNHNV; CDR2 reads YYDKDF (reference sequence). Trimming left V 8 bases short and J 2 bases short, with 16 bases between. This chain's CDR3 is CATGVGLGAYEQYF. The CDR3 DNA is TGTGCCACCGGGGTGGGGCTGGGGGCCTACGAGCAGTACTTC.

This chain joins TRBV7-9 and TRBJ2-4; D unclear. CDR3 length: 15 amino acids. The germline V and J ends were trimmed by 1 base and 5 bases, with 12 bases remaining between them. The germline V gene has CDR1 SEHNR and CDR2 FQNEAQ (reference sequence). DNA for the CDR3: TGTGCCAGCAGCTTAGAACTACTTCCAGAAAACATTCAGTACTTC. It specifies CASSLELLPENIQYF.

The chain joins TRBV11-3 to TRBJ2-1, with D possibly being TRBD2 (6 bases). Germline V CDR1 and CDR2: SGHNT, YENEEA. CDR3 length: 15 amino acids. V was clipped by 3 bases and J by 4 bases, with 13 bases between them. Here the CDR3 DNA reads TGTGCCAGCAGCTTCGGCGGGGCAGGGTACAATGAGCAGTTCTTC. Translated, it gives CASSFGGAGYNEQFF.

This chain connects TRBV30 to TRBJ1-1, with D unresolved. CDR3 size: 11 residues. Trimming removed 0 bases at V and 11 bases at J, with 10 bases between. CDR1 and CDR2 (germline): GTSNPN, SVGIG (reference sequence). The CDR3 here is CAWSVRESAFF. CDR3 coding DNA: TGTGCCTGGAGTGTACGAGAGTCGGCTTTCTTT.

Points on this clone: Within the sample, other DNA sequences also encode this same CDR3. V usage is TRBV6-5 and J usage is TRBJ2-7, with 7 bases aligning to TRBD1. Trimming cost V 3 bases and J 0 bases; bases outside gene matches: 2. The CDR3 spans 14 residues. Germline V lookup: CDR1 MNHEY, CDR2 SVGAGI. DNA for the CDR3: TGTGCCAGCAGTTATGACAGGGACTCCTACGAGCAGTACTTC. Translated: CASSYDRDSYEQYF.

In the case of this clone: In the same sample, other DNA sequences code for this CDR3. This chain connects TRBV19 to TRBJ1-5; 7 nucleotides line up with TRBD1. V shed 5 bases and J 4 bases; nucleotides not matched to a gene: 2. This CDR3 is built from 13 residues. CDR1 and CDR2 (germline): LNHDA, SQIVND (reference sequence). Here the CDR3 reads CASSGTVNQPQHF. The CDR3 DNA reads as TGTGCCAGTAGTGGGACAGTTAATCAGCCCCAGCATTTT.

The gene calls are TRBV19 and TRBJ2-1; 13 nucleotides line up with TRBD2. Germline CDR1 is LNHDA and CDR2 is SQIVND (reference sequence). J was trimmed by 8 bases and V by 5 bases; bases with no gene match: 9. This CDR3 is 16 amino acids long. The DNA of the CDR3 is TGTGCCAGTAGTCCCGGGACTAGCGGGAAGAGGGATGAGCAGTTCTTC. Translation gives CASSPGTSGKRDEQFF.

CDR3 bases: TGTGCCACCAGCCTCCGGACAGGGGGCGACGAGCAGTACTTC. Translating it yields CATSLRTGGDEQYF. The rearrangement joins TRBV15 to TRBJ2-7; 11 bases agree with TRBD1. Germline V gene lookup returns CDR1 LNHNV and CDR2 YYDKDF (reference sequence). With V trimmed by 5 bases and J by 5 bases, 5 bases remained unmatched. The CDR3 runs 14 residues.

This chain links TRBV28 with TRBJ1-1, with D possibly being TRBD1 (5 bases). V was clipped by 3 bases and J by 5 bases, with 10 bases between them. The CDR3 is 13 amino acids. Germline V gives CDR1 MDHEN, CDR2 SYDVKM. CDR3 bases: TGTGCCAGCAGTTTTCCGGCAGGGACTGAAGCTTTCTTT. It encodes CASSFPAGTEAFF.

The chain couples TRBV5-1 to TRBJ2-1; weak D call: TRBD2 (7 bases). The length of the CDR3 is 16 residues. V lost 5 bases and J 4 bases, leaving 19 bases between the germline ends. In germline, CDR1 is SGHRS, CDR2 YFSETQ. This chain's CDR3 is CASSRASGGPYNEQFF. The CDR3 DNA is TGCGCCAGCAGTAGGGCCTCGGGGGGCCCGTACAATGAGCAGTTCTTC.

The chain has TRBV5-1 and TRBJ1-2; D unresolved. Trimming removed 1 base from V and 7 bases from J, with 14 bases in between. This CDR3 has 14 residues. Looked up from germline, CDR1 is SGHRS and CDR2 is YFSETQ. CDR3 DNA sequence: TGCGCCAGCAGCTTGACGACTGCTGTGGGTGGCTACACCTTC. Translation: CASSLTTAVGGYTF.

With respect to this clone: Other nucleotide sequences in the sample specify the same CDR3. This chain uses TRBV7-3 with TRBJ1-3, with D unresolved. Looked up from germline, CDR1 is SGHTA and CDR2 is FQGTGA. The CDR3 spans 14 residues. Between the trimmed V and J ends, which lost 2 bases and 2 bases, there was a span of 7 bases. CDR3 residues: CASSLAGAGNTIYF. CDR3 coding DNA: TGTGCCAGCAGCTTAGCAGGAGCTGGAAACACCATATATTTT.